This TCR beta chain originates from a study of cytomegalovirus exposure and HLA in healthy donors. Looking at the study overall: Across around 400 genotyped donors, approximately 80% landed in the Caucasian-associated ancestry cluster. The study's findings and limits: The authors reported that TCR beta sequences could predict HLA-A and HLA-B alleles. These predictions were accurate for most subjects in the first cohort. Across all donors, roughly uniform sequencing depth was an assumption of the presence/absence analyses. An analysis was carried out later, and it reportedly showed fewer N-insertions in an Asian-associated ancestry cluster than the approximately 660-donor mean.

The germline V gene encodes CDR1 SEHNR and CDR2 FQNEAQ (reference sequence). There are 16 residues in the CDR3. The trim removed 5 bases at V and 4 bases at J, leaving 10 bases unmatched. The PCR had 60 Vbeta and 13 Jbeta primers. Clones were sequenced by immunoSEQ multiplex PCR, and TCRdb holds only the in-frame ones, with some missing. The sample has 20,000 to 30,000 clones, about two thirds seen once. This clone was seen a few times. Antigen unknown. This sequence originates from a woman in her 50s in good health and CMV-seronegative. Sequenced: PBMCs. This chain joins TRBV7-9 and TRBJ2-5; 10 bases agree with TRBD1. The DNA of the CDR3 is TGTGCCAGCAGCCCCCGGGGACAGGGGAAGGCAGAGACCCAGTACTTC. This gives the protein CASSPRGQGKAETQYF.